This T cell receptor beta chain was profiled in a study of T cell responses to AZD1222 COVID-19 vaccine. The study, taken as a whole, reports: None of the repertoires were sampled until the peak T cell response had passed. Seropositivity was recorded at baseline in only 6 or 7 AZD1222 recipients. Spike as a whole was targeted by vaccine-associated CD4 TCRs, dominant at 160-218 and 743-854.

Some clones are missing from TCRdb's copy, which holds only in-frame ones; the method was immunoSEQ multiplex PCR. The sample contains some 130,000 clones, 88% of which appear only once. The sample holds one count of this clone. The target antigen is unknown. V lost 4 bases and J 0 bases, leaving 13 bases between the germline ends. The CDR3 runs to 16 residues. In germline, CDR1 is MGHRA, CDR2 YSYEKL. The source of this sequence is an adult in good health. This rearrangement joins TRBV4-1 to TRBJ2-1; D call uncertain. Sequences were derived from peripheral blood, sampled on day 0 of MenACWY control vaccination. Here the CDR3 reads CASSRTTGPSYNEQFF. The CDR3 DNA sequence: TGCGCCAGCAGCCGGACCACGGGCCCCTCCTACAATGAGCAGTTCTTC.